Shown below are 18 T cell receptor beta chains from a single sample sequenced in a study of blood T cell repertoires in COVID-19. Sequencing was performed with immunoSEQ multiplex PCR; in TCRdb, only in-frame clones are kept and a portion is missing. The table records more than 450,000 clones, about 90% of them present only once. Material for sequencing was PBMCs or T cells enriched from blood (not recorded which). Every receptor here comes from a woman younger than 30 who had recovered from COVID-19.

The chain employs TRBV4-1 and TRBJ2-1; 11 bases agree with TRBD2. The CDR3 sequence is 15 residues long. CDR1 and CDR2 from the germline V gene are MGHRA and YSYEKL. Trimming took 1 base from V and 5 from J; bases not matched to a gene: 1. The CDR3 sequence: CASSQVSGGDNEQFF. The CDR3 DNA reads TGCGCCAGCAGCCAAGTTAGCGGGGGGGACAATGAGCAGTTCTTC.

The rearrangement uses TRBV19 and TRBJ1-1, with no clear D. Germline V gene lookup returns CDR1 LNHDA and CDR2 SQIVND (reference sequence). V was trimmed by 5 bases and J by 8 bases, leaving 9 bases between them. The CDR3 has 11 residues. CDR3 coding DNA: TGTGCCAGTAGTTTCACTAGAGAAGCTTTCTTT. Translated, it gives CASSFTREAFF.

This clone was seen just once. In DNA, the CDR3 is TGTGCCAGCAGCCGAACGGGCGGACAGGGGGGGAACTATGGCTACACCTTC. This encodes CASSRTGGQGGNYGYTF. J is TRBJ1-2 and V is TRBV7-9; TRBD1 agrees at 10 bases. The germline V gene has CDR1 SEHNR and CDR2 FQNEAQ (reference sequence). The junction had 11 bases not matched to a gene; V was cut back by 5 bases and J by 2 bases. The CDR3 has 17 residues.

This clone was observed a handful of times. The chain uses TRBV6-5 and TRBJ2-5, with unresolved D. The CDR3 totals 11 residues. Trimming took 11 bases from V and 2 from J, leaving 9 bases between them. Germline V gene data show CDR1 as MNHEY and CDR2 as SVGAGI. The CDR3 DNA is TGTGCCTCGGGTCGACAAGAGACCCAGTACTTC. Encoded protein: CASGRQETQYF.

The V call is TRBV7-2, the J call TRBJ1-5; 9 bases are shared with TRBD1. From germline, CDR1 is SGHTA and CDR2 FQGNSA. The CDR3 sequence is 15 residues long. The ends lost 1 base at V and 6 bases at J; junction bases unmatched: 4. This CDR3 is CASSLGGQGRQPQHF. The CDR3 nucleotides read TGTGCCAGCAGCTTAGGGGGACAGGGTCGTCAGCCCCAGCATTTT.

This sequence joins TRBV29-1 and TRBJ1-1, with TRBD1 matching over 8 bases. The J segment lost 5 bases and the V segment lost 4 bases, leaving 6 bases of the junction unmatched. Per germline, CDR1 SQVTM and CDR2 ANQGSEA. CDR3 length equals 13 residues. DNA of the CDR3: TGCAGCGTTGCTGCAGGGGGCATGACTGAAGCTTTCTTT. It codes for CSVAAGGMTEAFF. The complete variable domain, with remaining parts taken from reference TRBV29-1 and TRBJ1-1, reads SAVISQKPSRDICQRGTSLTIQCQVDSQVTMMFWYRQQPGQSLTLIATANQGSEATYESGFVIDKFPISRPNLTFSTLTVSNMSPEDSSIYLCSVAAGGMTEAFFGQGTRLTVV.

The rearrangement joins TRBV7-9 to TRBJ2-5; D is perhaps TRBD2 (5 bases). With 1 base removed from V and 5 bases from J, the gap between germline ends came to 11 bases. Germline V gene lookup returns CDR1 SEHNR and CDR2 FQNEAQ (reference sequence). This CDR3 has 14 residues. The DNA of the CDR3 is TGTGCCAGCAGCTTAGGTCGGGGTTGGGAGACCCAGTACTTC. This sequence encodes CASSLGRGWETQYF.

This chain connects TRBV5-8 to TRBJ2-3; 9 positions match TRBD2. The germline gives CDR1 SGHTS, CDR2 YDEGEE. With 2 bases clipped from V and 4 bases from J, the junction kept 8 bases outside the gene matches. This CDR3 spans 16 amino acids. CDR3: CASSLGGTSYADTQYF. The CDR3 DNA sequence: TGTGCCAGCAGCTTAGGTGGGACTAGCTACGCAGATACGCAGTATTTT.

There are a few counts of this clone. The chain uses TRBV7-9 and TRBJ1-1, with D tentatively TRBD1 (6 bases). V shed 2 bases and J shed 4 bases, with 17 bases lying between them. This CDR3 contains 16 residues. Germline assignment: CDR1 SEHNR and CDR2 FQNEAQ (reference sequence). CDR3 sequence reads: CASSLKGGLGSTEAFF. DNA for the CDR3: TGTGCCAGCAGCTTAAAGGGGGGGTTAGGATCCACTGAAGCTTTCTTT.

For the CDR3, the DNA is TGTGCCATCAGCAATGGACAGAGCTCGTACCAAGAGACCCAGTACTTC. Residues: CAISNGQSSYQETQYF. The chain employs TRBV10-3 and TRBJ2-5; maybe TRBD1 (6 bases). Germline loops: CDR1 ENHRY, CDR2 SYGVKD. The V and J ends lost 6 bases and 0 bases respectively, with 17 bases between them. The CDR3 extends over 16 amino acids.

This clone was counted once. V gene TRBV2 combines with J gene TRBJ2-2; D is possibly TRBD1 (5 bases). This CDR3 spans 13 amino acids. Trimming took off 4 bases at V and 6 bases at J, with 9 bases between the two ends. Germline-derived CDR1 and CDR2 are SNHLY and FYNNEI. Written as DNA, the CDR3 is TGTGCCAGCAGTGCCAGGGTCGCCGGGGAGCTGTTTTTT. It encodes CASSARVAGELFF.

V and J are TRBV12-5 and TRBJ1-4; D uncertain. Trimming cost V 0 bases and J 6 bases, with 14 bases left between them. This CDR3 spans 16 amino acids. In germline, CDR1 is LGHNT, CDR2 FRNRAP. CDR3 in amino acids: CASGLVLWGVDEKLFF. DNA of the CDR3: TGTGCTAGTGGTTTGGTTCTGTGGGGAGTTGATGAAAAACTGTTTTTT.

The chain links TRBV5-4 to TRBJ1-2, with TRBD1 matching over 7 bases. Germline CDR1 is SGHNT and CDR2 is YYREEE (reference sequence). This CDR3 spans 14 amino acids. With 4 bases clipped from V and 4 bases from J, the junction kept 7 bases outside the gene matches. In nucleotides, the CDR3 is TGTGCCAGCAGCCTCGAAGGGGGCCCCTATGGCTACACCTTC. Amino acids: CASSLEGGPYGYTF.

This chain joins TRBV10-1 and TRBJ2-2; weak D call: TRBD2 (5 bases). The CDR3 runs 14 residues. CDR1 and CDR2 (germline): WNHNN, SYGVQD (reference sequence). Trimming cost V 5 bases and J 4 bases, with 11 bases left between them. The DNA for the CDR3 is TGCGCCAGCAGTCGGGAAGTCAGCACCGGGGAGCTGTTTTTT. Translation gives CASSREVSTGELFF.

This chain connects TRBV25-1 to TRBJ2-1, with 8 positions matching TRBD2. Germline V CDR1 and CDR2: MGHDK, SYGVNS. This CDR3 is 14 amino acids long. Unmatched junction bases numbered 6, after V lost 2 bases and J lost 9 bases. This CDR3 is CASSETGGPGEQFF. In DNA, the CDR3 is TGTGCCAGCAGTGAAACGGGGGGGCCTGGTGAGCAGTTCTTC.

V is TRBV15 and J is TRBJ2-1; the D gene is possibly TRBD1 (6 bases). Trimming cost V 0 bases and J 8 bases, with 11 bases left between them. CDR3 length equals 14 residues. Germline CDR1 LNHNV, CDR2 YYDKDF (reference sequence). This CDR3 is CATSRDIRQDEQFF. The CDR3 DNA reads as TGTGCCACCAGCAGAGATATCCGACAGGATGAGCAGTTCTTC.

The chain uses TRBV30 and TRBJ2-1; 7 positions match TRBD1. This CDR3 comprises 16 residues. The germline gives CDR1 GTSNPN, CDR2 SVGIG (reference sequence). V shed 1 base, J shed 4 bases, and the junction held 10 bases outside the gene matches. The CDR3 coding sequence is TGTGCCTGGAGTGGGGGGAAGGGGGCAAGTTACAATGAGCAGTTCTTC. Its protein product is CAWSGGKGASYNEQFF. Using reference TRBV30 and TRBJ2-1 for the parts outside the CDR3, the full variable domain is SQTIHQWPATLVQPVGSPLSLECTVEGTSNPNLYWYRQAAGRGLQLLFYSVGIGQISSEVPQNLSASRPQDRQFILSSKKLLLSDSGFYLCAWSGGKGASYNEQFFGPGTRLTVL.

The chain combines TRBV30 with TRBJ2-3; 9 nucleotides align to TRBD1. The length of the CDR3 is 15 residues. The V segment lost 7 bases and the J segment 4 bases; nucleotides outside the gene matches: 12. CDR1 is GTSNPN, CDR2 SVGIG, per germline (reference sequence). This CDR3 is CAFCTTGGGADTQYF. The CDR3 DNA sequence: TGTGCCTTCTGTACCACAGGGGGCGGCGCAGATACGCAGTATTTT.